A single sample gave rise to the 12 T cell receptor beta chains below, sequenced in a study of human T cells and chemical hapten exposure. TCRdb re-derived calls from the RACE reads in MiXCR, one entry per CDR3 protein. This sample has 65,000 to 95,000 distinct CDR3 sequences, with over 6.5% found just once. Time point specified: healthy volunteer bleed at 6 weeks. Someone pulled total RNA out of unfractionated whole blood. The sequenced sample consisted of whole blood. The receptors derive from a female donor in good health. Some clones in this sample may be carry-over from other donors' samples.

This clonotype came up a few times. The chain couples TRBV20-1 to TRBJ2-1; 7 bases are a match to TRBD2. CDR3 size: 17 residues. The ends lost 5 bases at V and 0 bases at J; junction bases unmatched: 13. Per germline, CDR1 DFQATT and CDR2 SNEGSKA (reference sequence). The CDR3 nucleotides are TGCAGTGCTGCCGATGGTTTAGGGGAGGGCTCCTACAATGAGCAGTTCTTC. Its protein product is CSAADGLGEGSYNEQFF.

This clonotype was counted only a few times. V gene TRBV4-1 combines with J gene TRBJ2-2, with TRBD1 as a possible D gene (6 bases). Trimming removed 4 bases at V and 0 bases at J, with 9 bases between. The CDR3 extends over 15 amino acids. Germline values: CDR1 MGHRA, CDR2 YSYEKL. CDR3 nucleotides: TGCGCCAGCAGCCCCGGGACACCGAACACCGGGGAGCTGTTTTTT. The encoded protein is CASSPGTPNTGELFF.

This chain uses TRBV4-2 with TRBJ2-3; the match to TRBD1 covers 7 bases. The CDR3 loop spans 18 amino acids. With V trimmed by 5 bases and J by 2 bases, 16 bases remained unmatched. CDR1 is LGHNA and CDR2 is YNFKEQ in the germline V gene. The chain's CDR3 is CASSENPPRGGYTDTQYF. The CDR3 coding sequence is TGTGCCAGCAGCGAGAACCCCCCTCGAGGGGGCTACACAGATACGCAGTATTTT.

This clonotype was seen ten or more times. This chain uses TRBV25-1 with TRBJ2-3; 10 bases are a match to TRBD1. The CDR3 runs to 16 residues. J gave up 4 bases and V 1 base, and 5 bases lay outside the gene matches. Germline CDR1 and CDR2: MGHDK and SYGVNS. CDR3 loop: CASSEFRTGGADTQYF. CDR3 sequence (DNA): TGTGCCAGCAGTGAATTTAGGACAGGGGGAGCAGATACGCAGTATTTT.

This clonotype has at least ten counts. The chain links TRBV10-3 to TRBJ1-1; D may be TRBD1 (5 bases). The CDR3 has 14 amino acids. The V and J ends lost 2 bases and 3 bases respectively, with 10 bases between them. CDR1 is ENHRY, CDR2 SYGVKD, per germline. This CDR3 is CAISEVGPYTEAFF. The CDR3 DNA is TGTGCCATCAGTGAGGTGGGACCGTACACTGAAGCTTTCTTT.

This clonotype occurred many times. This chain connects TRBV5-5 to TRBJ2-7; 8 nucleotides agree with TRBD2. The CDR3 runs 15 residues. V was clipped by 3 bases and J by 2 bases; unmatched bases: 7. Germline CDR1 and CDR2: SGHKS and YYEKEE (reference sequence). The CDR3 DNA reads as TGTGCCAGCAGCTCAACGGGAGGGCCAACCTACGAGCAGTACTTC. This translates into CASSSTGGPTYEQYF.

The chain couples TRBV19 to TRBJ2-7, with D unresolved. This CDR3 is 16 amino acids long. The germline V and J ends were trimmed by 1 base and 3 bases, with 16 bases remaining between them. The germline V gene has CDR1 LNHDA and CDR2 SQIVND (reference sequence). The CDR3 region is CASSIGSQAFGYEQYF. DNA of the CDR3: TGTGCCAGTAGTATAGGGTCCCAGGCCTTCGGCTACGAGCAGTACTTC.

This clonotype showed up many times. The chain combines TRBV20-1 with TRBJ2-5; 11 nucleotides match TRBD1. Germline CDR1 is DFQATT and CDR2 is SNEGSKA (reference sequence). The CDR3 runs to 14 residues. V dropped 1 base and J dropped 5; count of bases not matched to a gene: 3. The chain's CDR3 is CSARGRDRGETQYF. In DNA, the CDR3 is TGCAGTGCTAGAGGCCGGGACAGGGGGGAGACCCAGTACTTC.

This clonotype was seen many times. The chain is built from TRBV5-6 and TRBJ1-5; D is unclear. CDR1 and CDR2 from the germline V gene are SGHDT and YYEEEE. V gave up 2 bases and J gave up 5 bases, with 14 bases separating them. The CDR3 covers 15 residues. The CDR3 DNA reads TGTGCCAGCAGCTTTAATACCGGCAGTCATCAGCCCCAGCATTTT. Protein sequence: CASSFNTGSHQPQHF.

V usage is TRBV28 and J usage is TRBJ2-7; 7 bases agree with TRBD1. With V trimmed by 4 bases and J by 5 bases, 11 bases remained unmatched. There are 15 residues in the CDR3. Per germline, CDR1 MDHEN and CDR2 SYDVKM. The CDR3 is CASSSAGTATDEQYF. CDR3 DNA: TGTGCCAGCAGTTCTGCCGGGACAGCAACCGACGAGCAGTACTTC.

The V and J genes are TRBV12-3 or TRBV12-4 and TRBJ1-1; D may be TRBD1 (6 bases). This CDR3 is 13 amino acids long. The V end was cut by 7 bases, the J end by 5 bases, with 14 bases between. The CDR3 region is CASTPQGKTEAFF. The CDR3, as DNA: TGTGCCAGCACCCCTCAGGGGAAAACTGAAGCTTTCTTT.

This clonotype was seen repeatedly, ten times or more. The DNA for the CDR3 is TGTGCCACCAGTGATCCGGGCTACGAGCAGTACTTC. Residues: CATSDPGYEQYF. This rearrangement joins TRBV24-1 to TRBJ2-7; no firm D call. The CDR3 has 12 amino acids. Germline V gene lookup returns CDR1 KGHDR and CDR2 SFDVKD. The V and J ends lost 3 bases and 3 bases respectively, with 5 bases between them.